This T cell receptor beta chain is from a study of T-cell reconstitution after alpha-beta-depleted transplantation in children. Study-wide results and caveats: In patients about two months after transplant, alpha-beta T cells reportedly arose from several hundred expanded graft clones.

The TCRbeta library incorporated unique molecular identifiers. TCRdb independently ran MiXCR on the PCR reads; one entry per CDR3 protein. This table holds around 450,000 distinct CDR3 sequences, about 10% found once. Germline CDR1 is MNHNS and CDR2 is SASEGT. The CDR3 is 14 residues long. The germline V and J ends were trimmed by 4 bases and 0 bases, with 8 bases remaining between them. As concerns this clonotype: Antigen unknown.

The receptor's source is a child between 2 and 9 years old with inherited bone marrow failure, due to receive a stem cell transplant. Source: PBMCs, taken before TCRalphabeta/CD19-depleted stem cell transplant. The rearrangement uses TRBV6-1 and TRBJ2-3; D not certain. CDR3: CASSVWASTDTQYF. Here the CDR3 DNA reads TGTGCCAGCAGTGTATGGGCTAGCACAGATACGCAGTATTTT.